These T cell receptor beta chains were read from a single sample in a study of CD4 and CD8 cells across lung adenocarcinoma regions. A single record per CDR3 protein comes from TCRdb applying MiXCR to the PCR reads. The sample has 3,000 to 3,500 distinct CDR3 sequences, around three fifths seen once; the top ten hold approximately 16%. The sequencing input was CD8+ T cells from the margin of a lung tumor. The receptors derive from a female donor with lung adenocarcinoma. The CD4 and CD8 labels of this study may be unreliable. Each CDR3 is given with its conserved first and last residue. The order of the fields is D gene, clone size, J gene, V gene, CDR3 protein, CDR3 DNA. The D gene is left open where the match is weak. Where a row states a size, it is once, few, many or the class of an expanded clone; other rows omit it.

d_call: .
clone_size: .
j_call: TRBJ2-5
v_call: TRBV12-3/TRBV12-4
cdr3_aa: CASVGYYF
cdr3_nt: TGTGCCAGCGTTGGCTATTACTTC

d_call: .
clone_size: .
j_call: TRBJ2-2
v_call: TRBV25-1
cdr3_aa: CASSDPTGANTGELFF
cdr3_nt: TGTGCCAGCAGTGACCCGACAGGAGCGAACACCGGGGAGCTGTTTTTT

d_call: .
clone_size: .
j_call: TRBJ2-7
v_call: TRBV6-1
cdr3_aa: CASSEQQSYEQYF
cdr3_nt: TGTGCCAGCAGTGAACAGCAGTCCTACGAGCAGTACTTC

d_call: .
clone_size: .
j_call: TRBJ1-3
v_call: TRBV6-1
cdr3_aa: CASSEGYSGNTIYF
cdr3_nt: TGTGCCAGCAGTGAAGGGTACTCTGGAAACACCATATATTTT

d_call: .
clone_size: once
j_call: TRBJ1-4
v_call: TRBV6-1
cdr3_aa: CASSGTMRQNEKLFF
cdr3_nt: TGTGCCAGCAGTGGCACGATGCGTCAAAATGAAAAACTGTTTTTT

d_call: .
clone_size: once
j_call: TRBJ2-1
v_call: TRBV6-5
cdr3_aa: CASIRTGTVYNEQFF
cdr3_nt: TGTGCCAGCATTAGAACCGGGACTGTCTACAATGAGCAGTTCTTC

d_call: .
clone_size: .
j_call: TRBJ2-6
v_call: TRBV6-1
cdr3_aa: CASSEESVSGANVLTF
cdr3_nt: TGTGCCAGCAGTGAAGAGTCAGTCTCTGGGGCCAACGTCCTGACTTTC

d_call: TRBD1
clone_size: few
j_call: TRBJ1-2
v_call: TRBV7-2
cdr3_aa: CASSPGQGGYGYTF
cdr3_nt: TGTGCCAGCAGCCCGGGACAGGGGGGCTATGGCTACACCTTC

d_call: .
clone_size: .
j_call: TRBJ1-5
v_call: TRBV6-1
cdr3_aa: CASVGGKDNQPQHF
cdr3_nt: TGTGCCAGCGTGGGAGGTAAAGACAATCAGCCCCAGCATTTT

d_call: TRBD1
clone_size: large
j_call: TRBJ2-5
v_call: TRBV6-1
cdr3_aa: CASRPGTGLETQYF
cdr3_nt: TGTGCCAGCAGGCCCGGGACAGGGTTGGAGACCCAGTACTTC

d_call: .
clone_size: few
j_call: TRBJ2-5
v_call: TRBV6-1
cdr3_aa: CASSDLLGVETQYF
cdr3_nt: TGTGCCAGCAGTGACTTGTTGGGGGTGGAGACCCAGTACTTC

d_call: TRBD1
clone_size: medium-sized
j_call: TRBJ1-1
v_call: TRBV3-1
cdr3_aa: CASSPKGQGLRAEAFF
cdr3_nt: TGTGCCAGCAGCCCCAAGGGACAGGGTTTGAGGGCTGAAGCTTTCTTT

d_call: .
clone_size: .
j_call: TRBJ2-5
v_call: TRBV11-3
cdr3_aa: CASSFGASYNEQYF
cdr3_nt: TGTGCCAGCAGCTTTGGGGCTTCCTACAATGAGCAGTACTTC

d_call: TRBD2
clone_size: once
j_call: TRBJ2-3
v_call: TRBV12-3/TRBV12-4
cdr3_aa: CASSRTSGATDTQYF
cdr3_nt: TGTGCCAGCAGTCGGACTAGCGGGGCCACAGATACGCAGTATTTT

d_call: .
clone_size: .
j_call: TRBJ2-7
v_call: TRBV12-3/TRBV12-4
cdr3_aa: CASSLLSYEQYF
cdr3_nt: TGTGCCAGCAGTCTCCTCTCCTACGAGCAGTACTTC

d_call: .
clone_size: .
j_call: TRBJ2-3
v_call: TRBV6-4
cdr3_aa: CASSDMAGGTDTQYF
cdr3_nt: TGTGCCAGCAGTGATATGGCAGGGGGCACAGATACGCAGTATTTT

d_call: .
clone_size: .
j_call: TRBJ2-4
v_call: TRBV4-2
cdr3_aa: CASSAAGRCGTNTQYF
cdr3_nt: TGTGCCAGCAGCGCTGCAGGGCGGTGCGGCACAAACACGCAGTACTTC

d_call: .
clone_size: .
j_call: TRBJ1-1
v_call: TRBV12-3/TRBV12-4
cdr3_aa: CASSPKRPGPGDTEAFF
cdr3_nt: TGTGCCAGCAGCCCTAAGAGACCGGGACCGGGGGACACTGAAGCTTTCTTT

d_call: TRBD1
clone_size: .
j_call: TRBJ2-5
v_call: TRBV6-5
cdr3_aa: CASSYFRDSQATQYF
cdr3_nt: TGTGCCAGCAGTTACTTCCGGGACAGCCAAGCGACCCAGTACTTC

d_call: TRBD1
clone_size: .
j_call: TRBJ2-1
v_call: TRBV28
cdr3_aa: CASTTETGGWNEQFF
cdr3_nt: TGTGCCAGCACCACGGAGACAGGGGGCTGGAATGAGCAGTTCTTC

d_call: .
clone_size: .
j_call: TRBJ2-5
v_call: TRBV11-2
cdr3_aa: CASREGGQETQYF
cdr3_nt: TGTGCCAGCAGGGAAGGGGGGCAAGAGACCCAGTACTTC

d_call: TRBD1
clone_size: .
j_call: TRBJ2-7
v_call: TRBV6-1
cdr3_aa: CATTGTGFYEQYF
cdr3_nt: TGTGCCACCACCGGGACAGGATTTTACGAGCAGTACTTC

d_call: .
clone_size: few
j_call: TRBJ2-2
v_call: TRBV6-4
cdr3_aa: CASSEGGSNTGELFF
cdr3_nt: TGTGCCAGCAGTGAAGGCGGGTCGAACACCGGGGAGCTGTTTTTT

d_call: TRBD2
clone_size: .
j_call: TRBJ2-1
v_call: TRBV7-2
cdr3_aa: CASSLGLAPYNEQFF
cdr3_nt: TGTGCCAGCAGCCTCGGACTAGCGCCTTACAATGAGCAGTTCTTC

d_call: .
clone_size: .
j_call: TRBJ2-1
v_call: TRBV27
cdr3_aa: CASSPSYGGEQFF
cdr3_nt: TGTGCCAGCAGTCCCTCCTACGGCGGTGAGCAGTTCTTC

d_call: TRBD1
clone_size: .
j_call: TRBJ2-2
v_call: TRBV12-3/TRBV12-4
cdr3_aa: CASSIADRAGELFF
cdr3_nt: TGTGCCAGCAGTATTGCGGACAGGGCCGGGGAGCTGTTTTTT

d_call: .
clone_size: .
j_call: TRBJ1-6
v_call: TRBV6-1
cdr3_aa: CASSASGAIVPLHF
cdr3_nt: TGTGCCAGCAGTGCATCGGGGGCCATAGTACCCCTCCACTTT

d_call: TRBD1
clone_size: .
j_call: TRBJ1-6
v_call: TRBV4-1
cdr3_aa: CASSPRDSMDSPLHF
cdr3_nt: TGCGCCAGCAGCCCCCGGGACAGTATGGATTCACCCCTCCACTTT

d_call: TRBD1
clone_size: .
j_call: TRBJ2-1
v_call: TRBV6-4
cdr3_aa: CASSESEGANEQFF
cdr3_nt: TGTGCCAGCAGTGAAAGCGAGGGGGCCAATGAGCAGTTCTTC

d_call: .
clone_size: few
j_call: TRBJ2-5
v_call: TRBV12-3/TRBV12-4
cdr3_aa: CASSFGDTAQYF
cdr3_nt: TGTGCCAGCAGTTTCGGAGACACGGCGCAGTACTTC

d_call: TRBD1
clone_size: .
j_call: TRBJ1-1
v_call: TRBV6-5
cdr3_aa: CASRYPLTGGVNTEAFF
cdr3_nt: TGTGCCAGCAGGTATCCCTTGACAGGGGGCGTGAACACTGAAGCTTTCTTT

d_call: .
clone_size: .
j_call: TRBJ2-2
v_call: TRBV6-1
cdr3_aa: CASKPGPNTGELFF
cdr3_nt: TGTGCCAGCAAGCCGGGACCGAACACCGGGGAGCTGTTTTTT

d_call: TRBD2
clone_size: large
j_call: TRBJ2-1
v_call: TRBV10-3
cdr3_aa: CAISESMAGAYNEQFF
cdr3_nt: TGTGCCATCAGTGAGTCGATGGCGGGAGCCTACAATGAGCAGTTCTTC

d_call: TRBD2
clone_size: .
j_call: TRBJ2-7
v_call: TRBV12-3/TRBV12-4
cdr3_aa: CASSFTSGVGEQYF
cdr3_nt: TGTGCCAGCAGTTTTACTAGCGGGGTAGGCGAGCAGTACTTC

d_call: TRBD2
clone_size: .
j_call: TRBJ2-1
v_call: TRBV11-2
cdr3_aa: CASSSEEGLAGFNEQFF
cdr3_nt: TGTGCCAGCAGCTCCGAGGAGGGACTAGCGGGATTCAATGAGCAGTTCTTC

d_call: TRBD1
clone_size: .
j_call: TRBJ1-6
v_call: TRBV7-2
cdr3_aa: CASSLGTGQRWNSPLHF
cdr3_nt: TGTGCCAGCAGCTTAGGGACAGGCCAGAGGTGGAATTCACCCCTCCACTTT

d_call: TRBD2
clone_size: .
j_call: TRBJ2-1
v_call: TRBV6-1
cdr3_aa: CASSAGTSGRLGQFF
cdr3_nt: TGTGCCAGCAGTGCAGGGACTAGCGGGAGACTGGGGCAGTTCTTC

d_call: TRBD2
clone_size: .
j_call: TRBJ2-1
v_call: TRBV11-2
cdr3_aa: CASILGGSGEQFF
cdr3_nt: TGTGCCAGCATCCTGGGCGGGAGCGGTGAGCAGTTCTTC

d_call: .
clone_size: once
j_call: TRBJ2-1
v_call: TRBV6-1
cdr3_aa: CASIVAEQFF
cdr3_nt: TGTGCCAGCATCGTAGCTGAGCAGTTCTTC

d_call: TRBD1
clone_size: .
j_call: TRBJ2-5
v_call: TRBV6-1
cdr3_aa: CASSPMRQGRGETQYF
cdr3_nt: TGTGCCAGCAGTCCCATGAGACAGGGTAGGGGAGAGACCCAGTACTTC

d_call: .
clone_size: .
j_call: TRBJ1-4
v_call: TRBV6-1
cdr3_aa: CASRPMGPTNEKLFF
cdr3_nt: TGTGCCAGCAGGCCGATGGGTCCCACTAATGAAAAACTGTTTTTT

d_call: .
clone_size: .
j_call: TRBJ2-7
v_call: TRBV6-1
cdr3_aa: CASSEALALEQYF
cdr3_nt: TGTGCCAGCAGTGAAGCGCTCGCCCTCGAGCAGTACTTC

d_call: TRBD2
clone_size: large
j_call: TRBJ2-1
v_call: TRBV11-1
cdr3_aa: CASRLPLAGAEQFF
cdr3_nt: TGTGCCAGCAGACTTCCACTAGCGGGGGCTGAGCAGTTCTTC

d_call: .
clone_size: .
j_call: TRBJ1-1
v_call: TRBV4-1
cdr3_aa: CASSQSENTEAFF
cdr3_nt: TGCGCCAGCAGCCAATCGGAAAACACTGAAGCTTTCTTT

d_call: .
clone_size: .
j_call: TRBJ1-2
v_call: TRBV7-2
cdr3_aa: CASSMPVATRSYGYTF
cdr3_nt: TGTGCCAGCAGCATGCCGGTTGCGACACGGAGCTATGGCTACACCTTC

d_call: TRBD1
clone_size: medium-sized
j_call: TRBJ2-3
v_call: TRBV3-1
cdr3_aa: CASSQEQGVVDTQYF
cdr3_nt: TGTGCCAGCAGCCAAGAACAGGGGGTCGTAGATACGCAGTATTTT

d_call: .
clone_size: .
j_call: TRBJ2-5
v_call: TRBV6-1
cdr3_aa: CASTHRNEETQYF
cdr3_nt: TGTGCCAGCACCCACCGGAACGAAGAGACCCAGTACTTC

d_call: .
clone_size: once
j_call: TRBJ2-3
v_call: TRBV5-1
cdr3_aa: CASSLEGRGAQYF
cdr3_nt: TGCGCCAGCAGCTTGGAGGGGAGAGGTGCGCAGTATTTT

d_call: .
clone_size: .
j_call: TRBJ2-7
v_call: TRBV11-1
cdr3_aa: CASSFYGAYEQYF
cdr3_nt: TGTGCCAGCAGCTTTTATGGAGCCTACGAGCAGTACTTC

d_call: .
clone_size: .
j_call: TRBJ1-1
v_call: TRBV6-1
cdr3_aa: CASSEPRGTEAFF
cdr3_nt: TGTGCCAGCAGTGAACCACGGGGGACTGAAGCTTTCTTT

d_call: .
clone_size: .
j_call: TRBJ2-7
v_call: TRBV10-3
cdr3_aa: CASSESMGGTPYEQYF
cdr3_nt: TGTGCCAGCAGTGAGTCAATGGGCGGGACACCCTACGAGCAGTACTTC

d_call: .
clone_size: .
j_call: TRBJ2-1
v_call: TRBV6-1
cdr3_aa: CASSEAPGLRYNEQFF
cdr3_nt: TGTGCCAGCAGTGAAGCTCCGGGACTCCGCTACAATGAGCAGTTCTTC